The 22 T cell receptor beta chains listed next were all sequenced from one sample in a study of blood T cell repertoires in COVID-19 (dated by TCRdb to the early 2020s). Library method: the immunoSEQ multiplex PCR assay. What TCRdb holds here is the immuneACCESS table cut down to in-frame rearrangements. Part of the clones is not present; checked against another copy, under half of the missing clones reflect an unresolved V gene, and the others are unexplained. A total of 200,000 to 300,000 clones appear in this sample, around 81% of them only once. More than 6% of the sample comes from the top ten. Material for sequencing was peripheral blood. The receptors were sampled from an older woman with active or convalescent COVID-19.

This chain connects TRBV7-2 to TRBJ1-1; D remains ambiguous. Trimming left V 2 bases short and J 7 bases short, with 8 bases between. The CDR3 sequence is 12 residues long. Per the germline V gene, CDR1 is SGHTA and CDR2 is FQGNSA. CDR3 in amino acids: CASSLSSLEAFF. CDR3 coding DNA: TGTGCCAGCAGCTTATCCTCTCTTGAAGCTTTCTTT. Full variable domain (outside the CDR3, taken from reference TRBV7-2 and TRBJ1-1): GAGVSQSPSNKVTEKGKDVELRCDPISGHTALYWYRQSLGQGLEFLIYFQGNSAPDKSGLPSDRFSAERTGGSVSTLTIQRTQQEDSAVYLCASSLSSLEAFFGQGTRLTVV.

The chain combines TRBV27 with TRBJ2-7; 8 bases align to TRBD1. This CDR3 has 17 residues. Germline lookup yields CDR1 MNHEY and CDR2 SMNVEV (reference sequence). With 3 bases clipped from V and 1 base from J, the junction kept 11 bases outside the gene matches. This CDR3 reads CASSFPGQVSSSYEQYF. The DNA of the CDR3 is TGTGCCAGCAGTTTCCCGGGACAGGTAAGTTCGTCCTACGAGCAGTACTTC.

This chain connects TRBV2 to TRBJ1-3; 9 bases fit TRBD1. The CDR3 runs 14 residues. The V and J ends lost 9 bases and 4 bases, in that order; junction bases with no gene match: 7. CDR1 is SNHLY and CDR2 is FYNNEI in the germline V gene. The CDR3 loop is CARTRQGVGNTIYF. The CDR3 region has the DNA TGTGCCAGAACCCGACAGGGGGTCGGAAACACCATATATTTT.

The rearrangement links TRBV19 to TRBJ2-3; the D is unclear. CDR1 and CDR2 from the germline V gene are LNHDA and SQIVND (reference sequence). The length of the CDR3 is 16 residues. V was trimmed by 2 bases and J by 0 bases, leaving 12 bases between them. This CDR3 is CASSIIAPASTDTQYF. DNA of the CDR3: TGTGCCAGTAGTATAATAGCACCCGCTAGCACAGATACGCAGTATTTT.

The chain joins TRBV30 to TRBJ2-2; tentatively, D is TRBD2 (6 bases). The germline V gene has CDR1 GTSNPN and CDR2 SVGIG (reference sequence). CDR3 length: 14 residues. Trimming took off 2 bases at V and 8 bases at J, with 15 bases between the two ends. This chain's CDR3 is CAWSPLGLGGELFF. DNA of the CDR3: TGTGCCTGGAGTCCCCTGGGACTTGGGGGGGAGCTGTTTTTT. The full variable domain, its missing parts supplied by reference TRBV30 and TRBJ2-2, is SQTIHQWPATLVQPVGSPLSLECTVEGTSNPNLYWYRQAAGRGLQLLFYSVGIGQISSEVPQNLSASRPQDRQFILSSKKLLLSDSGFYLCAWSPLGLGGELFFGEGSRLTVL.

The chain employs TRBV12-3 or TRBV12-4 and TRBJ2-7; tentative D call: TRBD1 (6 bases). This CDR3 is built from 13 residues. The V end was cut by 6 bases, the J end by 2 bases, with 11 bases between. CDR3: CASSLDSPYEQYF. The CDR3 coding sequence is TGTGCCAGCAGCCTGGACAGTCCCTACGAGCAGTACTTC.

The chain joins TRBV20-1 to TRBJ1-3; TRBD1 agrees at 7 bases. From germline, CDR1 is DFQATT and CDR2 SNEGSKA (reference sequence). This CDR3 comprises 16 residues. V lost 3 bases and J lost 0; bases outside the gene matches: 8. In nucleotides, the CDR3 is TGCAGTGCTAGTGGACAGGAGATGAACTCTGGAAACACCATATATTTT. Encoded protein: CSASGQEMNSGNTIYF.

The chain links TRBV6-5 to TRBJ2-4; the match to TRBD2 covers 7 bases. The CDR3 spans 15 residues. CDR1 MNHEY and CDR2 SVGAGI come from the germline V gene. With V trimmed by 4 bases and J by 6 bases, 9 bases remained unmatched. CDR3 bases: TGTGCCAGCAGTTCCTTTGCGGGAGAACTAAACATTCAGTACTTC. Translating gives CASSSFAGELNIQYF.

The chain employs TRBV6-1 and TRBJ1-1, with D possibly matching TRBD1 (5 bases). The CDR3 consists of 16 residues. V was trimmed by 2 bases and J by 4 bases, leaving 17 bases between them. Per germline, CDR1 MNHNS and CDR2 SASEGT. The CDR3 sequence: CASSEPPGRGSTEAFF. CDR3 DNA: TGTGCCAGCAGTGAACCACCTGGCCGGGGGTCCACTGAAGCTTTCTTT.

CDR3 nucleotides: TGCGCCAGCAGCTTGGCCGACAGGAACACTGAAGCTTTCTTT. Translating gives CASSLADRNTEAFF. The rearrangement links TRBV5-1 to TRBJ1-1, with a tentative D call TRBD1 (5 bases). This CDR3 is built from 14 residues. Germline CDR1 reads SGHRS; CDR2 reads YFSETQ. The V end was cut by 0 bases, the J end by 1 base, with 7 bases between.

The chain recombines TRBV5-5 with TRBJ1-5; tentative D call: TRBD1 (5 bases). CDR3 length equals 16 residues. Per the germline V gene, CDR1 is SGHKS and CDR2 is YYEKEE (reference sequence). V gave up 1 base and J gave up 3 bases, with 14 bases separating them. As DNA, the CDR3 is TGTGCCAGCAGCTTGTTAGTGGGGCAGACCAATCAGCCCCAGCATTTT. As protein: CASSLLVGQTNQPQHF.

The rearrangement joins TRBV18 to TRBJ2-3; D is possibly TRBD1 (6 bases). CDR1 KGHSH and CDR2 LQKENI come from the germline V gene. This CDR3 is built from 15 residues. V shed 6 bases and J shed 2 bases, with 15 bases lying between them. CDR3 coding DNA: TGTGCCAGCTCCCGTACAGGGACCTTCACAGATACGCAGTATTTT. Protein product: CASSRTGTFTDTQYF.

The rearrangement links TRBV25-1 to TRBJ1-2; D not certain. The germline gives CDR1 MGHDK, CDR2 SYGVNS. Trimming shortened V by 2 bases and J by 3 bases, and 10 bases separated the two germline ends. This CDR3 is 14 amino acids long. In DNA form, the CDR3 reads TGTGCCAGCAGTGAACCCCACAATTACTATGGCTACACCTTC. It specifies CASSEPHNYYGYTF.

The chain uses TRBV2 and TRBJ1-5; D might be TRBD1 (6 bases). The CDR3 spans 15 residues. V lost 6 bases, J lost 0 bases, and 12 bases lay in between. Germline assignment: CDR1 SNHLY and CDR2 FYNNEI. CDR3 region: CASSLTGNSNQPQHF. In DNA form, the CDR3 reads TGTGCCAGCAGCCTGACAGGCAATAGCAATCAGCCCCAGCATTTT.

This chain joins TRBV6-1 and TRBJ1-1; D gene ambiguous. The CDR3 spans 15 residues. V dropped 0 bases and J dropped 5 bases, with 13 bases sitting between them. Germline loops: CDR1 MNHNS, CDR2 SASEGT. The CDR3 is CASSEAPREGTEAFF. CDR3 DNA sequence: TGTGCCAGCAGTGAAGCGCCGAGGGAAGGGACTGAAGCTTTCTTT.

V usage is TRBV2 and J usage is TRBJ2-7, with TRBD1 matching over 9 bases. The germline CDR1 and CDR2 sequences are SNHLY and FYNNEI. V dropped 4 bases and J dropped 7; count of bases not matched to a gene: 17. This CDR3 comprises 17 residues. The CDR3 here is CASSGRDRVLALREQYF. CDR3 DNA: TGTGCCAGCAGTGGGAGGGACAGGGTCTTGGCACTACGGGAGCAGTACTTC.

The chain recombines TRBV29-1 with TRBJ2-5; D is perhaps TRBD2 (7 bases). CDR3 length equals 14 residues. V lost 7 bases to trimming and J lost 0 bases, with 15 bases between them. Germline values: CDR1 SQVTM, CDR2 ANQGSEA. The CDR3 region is CSAGGRTDQETQYF. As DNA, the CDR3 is TGCAGCGCGGGGGGTAGGACAGACCAAGAGACCCAGTACTTC.

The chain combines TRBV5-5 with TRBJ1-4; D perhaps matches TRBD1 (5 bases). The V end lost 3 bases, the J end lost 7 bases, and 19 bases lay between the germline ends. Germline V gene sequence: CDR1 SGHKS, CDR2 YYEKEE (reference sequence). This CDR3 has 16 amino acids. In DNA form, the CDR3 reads TGTGCCAGCAGCTCCCTTTATGGGGGAGGGATTGAAAAACTGTTTTTT. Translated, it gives CASSSLYGGGIEKLFF. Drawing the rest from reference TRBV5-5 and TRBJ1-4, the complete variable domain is DAGVTQSPTHLIKTRGQQVTLRCSPISGHKSVSWYQQVLGQGPQFIFQYYEKEERGRGNFPDRFSARQFPNYSSELNVNALLLGDSALYLCASSSLYGGGIEKLFFGSGTQLSVL.

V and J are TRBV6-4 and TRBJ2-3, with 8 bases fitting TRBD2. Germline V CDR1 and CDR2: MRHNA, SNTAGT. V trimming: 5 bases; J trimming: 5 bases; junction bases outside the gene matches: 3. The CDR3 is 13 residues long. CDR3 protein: CASSFGGEDTQYF. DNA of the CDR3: TGTGCCAGCAGTTTCGGGGGGGAAGATACGCAGTATTTT.

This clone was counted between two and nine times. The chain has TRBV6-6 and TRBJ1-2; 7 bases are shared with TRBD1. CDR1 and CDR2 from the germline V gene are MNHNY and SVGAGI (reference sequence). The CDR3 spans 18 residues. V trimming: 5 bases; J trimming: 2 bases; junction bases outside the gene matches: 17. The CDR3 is CASSRYLDRVEGNYGYTF. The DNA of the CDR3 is TGTGCCAGCAGTCGATACCTAGACAGGGTAGAGGGGAACTATGGCTACACCTTC.

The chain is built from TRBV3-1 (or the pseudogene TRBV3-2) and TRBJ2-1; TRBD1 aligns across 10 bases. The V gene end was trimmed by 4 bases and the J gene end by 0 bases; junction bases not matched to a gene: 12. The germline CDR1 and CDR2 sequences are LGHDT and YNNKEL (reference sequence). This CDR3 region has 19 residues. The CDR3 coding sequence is TGTGCCAGCAGCCCGGGTTTGGGACAGGGGTCCAGCTCCTACAATGAGCAGTTCTTC. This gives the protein CASSPGLGQGSSSYNEQFF.

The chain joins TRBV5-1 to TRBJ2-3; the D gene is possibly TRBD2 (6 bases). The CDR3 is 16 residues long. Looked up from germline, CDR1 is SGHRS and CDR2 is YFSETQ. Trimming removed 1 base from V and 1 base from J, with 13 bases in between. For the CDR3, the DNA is TGCGCCAGCAGCTTGTTAGGGCGGGGTCGCACAGATACGCAGTATTTT. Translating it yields CASSLLGRGRTDTQYF.